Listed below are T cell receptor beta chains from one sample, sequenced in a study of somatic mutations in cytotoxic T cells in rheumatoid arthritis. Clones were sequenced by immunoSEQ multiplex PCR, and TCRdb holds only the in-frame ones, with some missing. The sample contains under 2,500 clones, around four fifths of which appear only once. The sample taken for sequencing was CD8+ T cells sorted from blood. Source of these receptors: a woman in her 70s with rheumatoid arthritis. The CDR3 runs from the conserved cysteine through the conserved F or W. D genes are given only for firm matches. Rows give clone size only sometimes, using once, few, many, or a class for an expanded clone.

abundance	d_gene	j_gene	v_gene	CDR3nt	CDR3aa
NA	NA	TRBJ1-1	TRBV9	TGTGCCAGCAGCCCCCCCGCGGGGGGTAATGAAGCTTTCTTT	CASSPPAGGNEAFF
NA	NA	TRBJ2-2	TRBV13	TGTGCCAGCAGTGAGGGCACCGGGGAGCTGTTTTTT	CASSEGTGELFF
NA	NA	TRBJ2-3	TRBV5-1	TGCGCCAGCAGCCCGGTGGGCGGGAGCACAGATACGCAGTATTTT	CASSPVGGSTDTQYF
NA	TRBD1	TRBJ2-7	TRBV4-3	TGCGCCAGCAGCCAAGAGGACAGGGGGCTGTACGAGCAGTACTTC	CASSQEDRGLYEQYF
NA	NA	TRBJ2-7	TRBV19	TGTGCCAGTAGTACCCTGACAGGCCTGCCCTACGAGCAGTACTTC	CASSTLTGLPYEQYF
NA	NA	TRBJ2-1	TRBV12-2	TGTGCAAGTCGCTCTTTGAGGCGTATCTCCTACAATGAGCAGTTCTTC	CASRSLRRISYNEQFF
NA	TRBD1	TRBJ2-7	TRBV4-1	TGCGCCAGCAGCCAAGGACAGGGGATCTCCTACGAGCAGTACTTC	CASSQGQGISYEQYF
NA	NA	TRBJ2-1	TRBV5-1	TGCGCCAGCAGCTTGGGACATAGCGACCTCAAAGATGAGCAGTTCTTC	CASSLGHSDLKDEQFF
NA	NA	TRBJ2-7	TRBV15	TGTGCCACCAGGAGCGGTACCTACGAGCAGTACTTC	CATRSGTYEQYF
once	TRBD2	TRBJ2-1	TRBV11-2	TGTGCCAGCAGCTTAGGACTAGCGGAATTCTACAATGAGCAGTTCTTC	CASSLGLAEFYNEQFF
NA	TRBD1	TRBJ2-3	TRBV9	TGTGCCAGCAGCGTCCCCCATGGGACAGGGACGGCGACAGATACGCAGTATTTT	CASSVPHGTGTATDTQYF
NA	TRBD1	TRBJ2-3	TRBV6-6	TGTGCCAGCAGTCGCGGACAGGGGGCATACACAGATACGCAGTATTTT	CASSRGQGAYTDTQYF
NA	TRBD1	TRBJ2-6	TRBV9	TGTGCCAGCAGCGGGGGGGTGACAGGGGAGAGCTCTGGGGCCAACGTCCTGACTTTC	CASSGGVTGESSGANVLTF
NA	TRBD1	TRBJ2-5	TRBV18	TGTGCCAGCTCACCGGGGACAGGGCTGATGGCGGGAGAGACCCAGTACTTC	CASSPGTGLMAGETQYF
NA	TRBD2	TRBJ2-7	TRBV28	TGTGCCAGCAGCCCCGGACTAGTTGAGTACTCCGAGCAGTACTTC	CASSPGLVEYSEQYF
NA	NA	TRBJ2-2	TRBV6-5	TGTGCCAGCTCCCGCGGCGGGGAGCTGTTTTTT	CASSRGGELFF
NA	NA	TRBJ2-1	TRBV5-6	TGTGCCAGCAGCTCCCCGGTAGCGGACCTCTACAATGAGCAGTTCTTC	CASSSPVADLYNEQFF
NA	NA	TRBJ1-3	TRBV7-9	TGTGCCAGCAGTCGCCCAGGGACTCGCTACTACACCATATATTTT	CASSRPGTRYYTIYF
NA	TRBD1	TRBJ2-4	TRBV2	TGTGCCAGCAGTCAGACAGGGGGCGTGGGGCGAGCCAAAAACATTCAGTACTTC	CASSQTGGVGRAKNIQYF
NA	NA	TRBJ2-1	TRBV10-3	TGTGCCATCAGTGAGTCCGGACAAGAACTGAACAATGAGCAGTTCTTC	CAISESGQELNNEQFF
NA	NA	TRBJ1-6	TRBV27	TGTGCCAGCAGCTTGACATTGTTGTCCTATAATTCACCCCTCCACTTT	CASSLTLLSYNSPLHF
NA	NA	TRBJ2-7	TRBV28	TGTGCCAGCAGTTTGATTACAGGGGGTGTCTTACATAGCGGGAGTGGAAGCTCCTACGAGCAGTACTTC	CASSLITGGVLHSGSGSSYEQYF
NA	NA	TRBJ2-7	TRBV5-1	TGCGCCAGCAGCTTGGTGGGATCCGGGACTCCCTCCTACGAGCAGTACTTC	CASSLVGSGTPSYEQYF
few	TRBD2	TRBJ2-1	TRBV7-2	TGTGCCAGCAGCTTCGTAGCGGGAGGGGGGAATGAGCAGTTCTTC	CASSFVAGGGNEQFF
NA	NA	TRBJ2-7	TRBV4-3	TGCGCCAGCAGCCAAGATACCGACAGCTACGAGCAGTACTTC	CASSQDTDSYEQYF
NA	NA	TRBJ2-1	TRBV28	TGTGCCAGCAGGTCCGTTCCCGGGACAGTGCGGGGTGAGCAGTTCTTC	CASRSVPGTVRGEQFF
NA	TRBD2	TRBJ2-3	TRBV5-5	TGTGCCAGCAGCTCCCTAGTCCTAGCGGGAGGTCCCGATACGCAGTATTTT	CASSSLVLAGGPDTQYF
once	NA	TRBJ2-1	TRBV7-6	TGTGCCAGCAGCTCCGGTTCAGGAGAGCAGTTCTTC	CASSSGSGEQFF
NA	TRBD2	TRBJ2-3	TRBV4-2	TGTGCCAGCTCCGAGCAGGCGGGAGAGGTAGATACGCAGTATTTT	CASSEQAGEVDTQYF
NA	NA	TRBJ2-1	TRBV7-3	TGTGCCAGCAGCTTAATGGGGACTTCATACAATGAGCAGTTCTTC	CASSLMGTSYNEQFF
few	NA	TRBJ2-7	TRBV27	TGTGCCAGCAGTTTACGGTTTTCCTACGAGCAGTACTTC	CASSLRFSYEQYF
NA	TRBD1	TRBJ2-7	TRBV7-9	TGTGCCAGCAGCAATACCGGGACAGTCGACGAGCAGTACTTC	CASSNTGTVDEQYF
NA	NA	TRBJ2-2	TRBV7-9	TGTGCCAGCAGCTTAGCGGCCGTTGAGAACACCGGGGAGCTGTTTTTT	CASSLAAVENTGELFF
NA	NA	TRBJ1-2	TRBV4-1	TGCGCCAGCAGCCCCGAAGACAGTCCCTCCTATGGCTACACCTTC	CASSPEDSPSYGYTF
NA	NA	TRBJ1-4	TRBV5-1	TGCGCCAGCAGCTTAGGGGGTGAAAAACTGTTTTTT	CASSLGGEKLFF
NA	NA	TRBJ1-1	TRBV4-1	TGCGCCAGCAGCCAAGATGGGGGCAGGGGCGGCACTGAAGCTTTCTTT	CASSQDGGRGGTEAFF
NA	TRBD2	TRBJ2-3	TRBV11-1	TGTGCCAGCACCCCCGGACTAGCGGGATCCCCTAGCACAGATACGCAGTATTTT	CASTPGLAGSPSTDTQYF
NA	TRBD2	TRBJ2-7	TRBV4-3	TGCGCCAGCAGCCGGAACCTCGGCGGGAGCACCAACGAGCAGTACTTC	CASSRNLGGSTNEQYF
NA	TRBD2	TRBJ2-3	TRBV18	TGTGCCAGCTCACCCCGTTTGGCGGGAGATTTGAGCGCGAATACGCAGTATTTT	CASSPRLAGDLSANTQYF
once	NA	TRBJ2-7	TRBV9	TGTGCCAGCAGCGTAGTGGAGGGGGCGATCGACGAGCAGTACTTC	CASSVVEGAIDEQYF
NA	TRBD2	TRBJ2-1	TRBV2	TGTGCCAGCAGTGAAGTAGCGGGAGGAAATGACAATGAGCAGTTCTTC	CASSEVAGGNDNEQFF
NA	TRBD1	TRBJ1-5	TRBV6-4	TGTGCAACCGGGACAGGGACCCTTAGCAATCAGCCCCAGCATTTT	CATGTGTLSNQPQHF